This entry lists 21 T cell receptor beta chains sequenced from one sample in a study of vaccination and CD4 T cells after COVID-19. The study sequenced cultured CD4+ T cell DNA using the Oncomine TCR Beta short-read assay. TCRdb called the PCR reads again in MiXCR, with one record for every CDR3 protein. The table records nearly 11,000 distinct CDR3 sequences, 70% to 75% of them present only once. The treatment here: roughly 11-day PBMC culture with coronavirus spike peptide pools or control peptides (ViraFEST assay). The antigens for these receptors are not known. Sequenced: CD4+ T cells from blood, cultured in vitro. These receptors all come from a human donor who had recovered from COVID-19.

This clonotype is classed as medium-sized (0.01 to 0.1%). V is TRBV20-1 and J is TRBJ2-7, with 10 bases fitting TRBD2. Germline trimming cut 6 bases from V and 4 bases from J; bases unmatched to any gene: 9. The length of the CDR3 is 14 residues. Germline V lookup: CDR1 DFQATT, CDR2 SNEGSKA (reference sequence). The CDR3 spells CSAPAAGGSYEQYF. CDR3 coding DNA: TGCAGTGCCCCCGCAGCGGGAGGGTCTTACGAGCAGTACTTC.

This clonotype was observed once. The chain uses TRBV11-1 and TRBJ2-7, with TRBD2 matching over 7 bases. Germline V gene sequence: CDR1 SGHAT, CDR2 FQDESV (reference sequence). The CDR3 has 16 residues. V lost 5 bases, J lost 3 bases, and 13 bases stayed unmatched. CDR3 protein: CASSPGGPKLRYEQYF. CDR3 in DNA: TGTGCCAGCAGCCCGGGGGGTCCTAAGTTGCGCTACGAGCAGTACTTC.

The count of this clonotype is one. The chain carries TRBV20-1 and TRBJ1-1; TRBD1 matches 7 bases. There are 13 residues in the CDR3. The V gene end was trimmed by 2 bases and the J gene end by 1 base; junction bases not matched to a gene: 1. CDR1 and CDR2 from the germline V gene are DFQATT and SNEGSKA (reference sequence). The CDR3: CSARRTGNTEAFF. The CDR3 DNA follows: TGCAGTGCTAGAAGGACAGGGAACACTGAAGCTTTCTTT.

The CDR3 DNA follows: TGTGCCAGTAGTTTGAGGGACGGCAATCAGCCCCAGCATTTT. This translates into CASSLRDGNQPQHF. The chain carries TRBV19 and TRBJ1-5, with a tentative D call TRBD1 (5 bases). This CDR3 contains 14 residues. Trimming removed 5 bases at V and 2 bases at J, with 10 bases between. Germline assignment: CDR1 LNHDA and CDR2 SQIVND (reference sequence).

This sequence joins TRBV15 and TRBJ1-5; D ambiguous. Looked up from germline, CDR1 is LNHNV and CDR2 is YYDKDF (reference sequence). The CDR3 has 15 residues. The germline V and J ends were trimmed by 0 bases and 6 bases, with 12 bases remaining between them. The CDR3 loop is CATSRDSRVGQPQHF. CDR3 DNA sequence: TGTGCCACCAGCAGAGATTCACGAGTGGGTCAGCCCCAGCATTTT.

The CDR3 sequence is CASSGRGYEQYF. As DNA, the CDR3 is TGTGCCAGTAGTGGTAGGGGCTACGAGCAGTACTTC. V and J are TRBV19 and TRBJ2-7, with D possibly matching TRBD1 (5 bases). The V gene lost 5 bases and the J gene lost 3 bases, with 8 bases spanning the gap. This CDR3 is 12 amino acids long. CDR1 and CDR2 (germline): LNHDA, SQIVND (reference sequence).

The V gene is TRBV6-1, the J gene TRBJ1-1; the D is unclear. V was cut by 5 bases and J by 0 bases, with 7 bases left in between. Germline CDR1 reads MNHNS; CDR2 reads SASEGT. The CDR3 length is 13 residues. DNA for the CDR3: TGTGCCAGCAGTCCTCTCATGAACACTGAAGCTTTCTTT. It encodes CASSPLMNTEAFF.

The rearrangement uses TRBV30 and TRBJ1-2; possibly TRBD1 for D (6 bases). This CDR3 region has 11 residues. V gave up 5 bases and J gave up 4 bases, with 8 bases separating them. Looked up from germline, CDR1 is GTSNPN and CDR2 is SVGIG (reference sequence). CDR3 nucleotides: TGTGCCTGGTCCAGGGGCTATGGCTACACCTTC. This sequence encodes CAWSRGYGYTF. Full variable domain (missing parts from reference TRBV30 and TRBJ1-2): SQTIHQWPATLVQPVGSPLSLECTVEGTSNPNLYWYRQAAGRGLQLLFYSVGIGQISSEVPQNLSASRPQDRQFILSSKKLLLSDSGFYLCAWSRGYGYTFGSGTRLTVV.

The chain joins TRBV20-1 to TRBJ2-7, with TRBD1 identical over 7 bases. Trimming removed 6 bases from V and 2 bases from J; junction bases left unmatched: 7. Looked up from germline, CDR1 is DFQATT and CDR2 is SNEGSKA (reference sequence). The CDR3 is 13 amino acids. CDR3 in DNA: TGCAGTGCCAACCGGGACAGAACCTACGAGCAGTACTTC. It translates to CSANRDRTYEQYF.

This clonotype has only one observation. The CDR3 DNA sequence: TGTGCCAGCAGCCGACCCACTGGGACCGCTGCTTCACCCCTCCACTTT. Encoded protein: CASSRPTGTAASPLHF. The V and J genes are TRBV28 and TRBJ1-6, with a weak D call TRBD1 (5 bases). From germline, CDR1 is MDHEN and CDR2 SYDVKM. The CDR3 contains 16 residues. Trimming left V 6 bases short and J 9 bases short, with 21 bases between.

V gene TRBV28 combines with J gene TRBJ2-5, with 12 nucleotides matching TRBD2. CDR3 length: 17 amino acids. After removal of 5 bases from V and 5 bases from J, the junction contained 12 bases not matched to a gene. The germline gives CDR1 MDHEN, CDR2 SYDVKM. The CDR3 coding sequence is TGTGCCAGCAGTATACGACTAGCGGGAGTACGGGGGGAGACCCAGTACTTC. This gives the protein CASSIRLAGVRGETQYF. The full variable domain, in which reference TRBV28 and TRBJ2-5 provide the parts outside the CDR3, is DVKVTQSSRYLVKRTGEKVFLECVQDMDHENMFWYRQDPGLGLRLIYFSYDVKMKEKGDIPEGYSVSREKKERFSLILESASTNQTSMYLCASSIRLAGVRGETQYFGPGTRLLVL.

This clonotype was seen only a few times. V usage is TRBV6-4 and J usage is TRBJ1-1; D uncertain. This CDR3 contains 12 residues. In germline, CDR1 is MRHNA, CDR2 SNTAGT. V lost 2 bases, J lost 10 bases, and 11 bases lay in between. The CDR3 DNA reads TGTGCCAGCAGTGACGGGCGGGGTTTAGCTTTCTTT. This translates into CASSDGRGLAFF.

The rearrangement uses TRBV7-2 and TRBJ2-7, with 7 bases matching TRBD2. Per the germline V gene, CDR1 is SGHTA and CDR2 is FQGNSA. The CDR3 runs 15 residues. The V gene end was trimmed by 6 bases and the J gene end by 0 bases; junction bases not matched to a gene: 8. DNA of the CDR3: TGTGCCAGCAGTTACACAGCGGGAAGCTCCTACGAGCAGTACTTC. Protein: CASSYTAGSSYEQYF.

The chain joins TRBV20-1 to TRBJ2-1, with D maybe TRBD2 (5 bases). The V and J ends lost 6 bases and 2 bases respectively, with 14 bases between them. The CDR3 has 14 amino acids. Germline V lookup: CDR1 DFQATT, CDR2 SNEGSKA (reference sequence). Here the CDR3 DNA reads TGCAGTGCCACAACGGACTCAACCTACAATGAGCAGTTCTTC. It translates to CSATTDSTYNEQFF.

This clonotype turned up a few times. J is TRBJ2-5 and V is TRBV6-1, with TRBD1 matching over 12 bases. Germline V gives CDR1 MNHNS, CDR2 SASEGT. The CDR3 is made up of 15 amino acids. Trimming took 4 bases from V and 2 from J; bases not matched to a gene: 2. CDR3: CASSGDRGRQETQYF. DNA for the CDR3: TGTGCCAGCAGTGGGGACAGGGGGCGGCAAGAGACCCAGTACTTC.

This clonotype was seen only a few times. This chain connects TRBV2 to TRBJ2-7; 11 nucleotides match TRBD2. The CDR3 loop spans 16 amino acids. Trimming took 0 bases from V and 4 from J; bases not matched to a gene: 5. Per germline, CDR1 SNHLY and CDR2 FYNNEI. The CDR3 DNA reads as TGTGCCAGCAGTGAAGCCCCGGGACTAGCGGATTACGAGCAGTACTTC. Its translation: CASSEAPGLADYEQYF. The variable domain in full, with the rest retrieved from reference TRBV2 and TRBJ2-7, is EPEVTQTPSHQVTQMGQEVILRCVPISNHLYFYWYRQILGQKVEFLVSFYNNEISEKSEIFDDQFSVERPDGSNFTLKIRSTKLEDSAMYFCASSEAPGLADYEQYFGPGTRLTVT.

This clonotype was counted only a few times. The chain joins TRBV7-9 to TRBJ1-2; D unclear. CDR3 length: 12 amino acids. Germline V lookup: CDR1 SEHNR, CDR2 FQNEAQ (reference sequence). Trimming pared 0 bases from V and 8 bases from J, leaving 7 bases between. The CDR3, as DNA: TGTGCCAGCAGCTTAGCGGCTACGGGCTACACCTTC. Amino acid sequence: CASSLAATGYTF.

This clonotype came up a few times. J is TRBJ1-5 and V is TRBV27; D is perhaps TRBD1 (5 bases). Trimming took 4 bases from V and 4 from J, leaving 14 bases between them. The CDR3 consists of 15 residues. Germline V gives CDR1 MNHEY, CDR2 SMNVEV (reference sequence). This CDR3 is CASSSGGSFNQPQHF. The DNA for the CDR3 is TGTGCCAGCAGTTCGGGGGGATCTTTTAATCAGCCCCAGCATTTT.

This chain joins TRBV5-5 and TRBJ1-2, with D possibly matching TRBD1 (6 bases). The CDR3 sequence is 13 residues long. The germline V and J ends were trimmed by 0 bases and 6 bases, with 9 bases remaining between them. Looked up from germline, CDR1 is SGHKS and CDR2 is YYEKEE (reference sequence). The DNA for the CDR3 is TGTGCCAGCAGCTTGGCGGGGGCTAATGGCTACACCTTC. Amino acid sequence: CASSLAGANGYTF.

The rearrangement joins TRBV24-1 to TRBJ2-3, with 11 nucleotides matching TRBD1. The ends lost 4 bases at V and 8 bases at J; junction bases unmatched: 10. The CDR3 totals 16 residues. Germline CDR1 reads KGHDR; CDR2 reads SFDVKD. CDR3 nucleotide sequence: TGTGCCACCAGTGACCCCGGACAGGGGGCTGTTGGTACGCAGTATTTT. Translating gives CATSDPGQGAVGTQYF.

This clonotype was observed once. The V and J genes are TRBV29-1 and TRBJ1-2; D not resolved. V lost 6 bases to trimming and J lost 8 bases, with 16 bases between them. The CDR3 spans 12 residues. Germline CDR1 and CDR2: SQVTM and ANQGSEA. CDR3 bases: TGCAGCGTAGGGAAGGCGGGAATGGGCTACACCTTC. This sequence encodes CSVGKAGMGYTF.